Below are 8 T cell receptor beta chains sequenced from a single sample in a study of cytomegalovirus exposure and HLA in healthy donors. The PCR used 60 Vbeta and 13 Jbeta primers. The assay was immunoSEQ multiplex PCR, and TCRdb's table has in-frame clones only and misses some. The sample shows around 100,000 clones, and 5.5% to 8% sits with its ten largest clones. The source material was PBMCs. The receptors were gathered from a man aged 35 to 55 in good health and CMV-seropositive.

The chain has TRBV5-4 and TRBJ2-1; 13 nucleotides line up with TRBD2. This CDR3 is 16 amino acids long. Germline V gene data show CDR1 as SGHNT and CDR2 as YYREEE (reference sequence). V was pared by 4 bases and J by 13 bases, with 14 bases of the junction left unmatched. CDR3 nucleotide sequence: TGTGCCAGCAGCCCCGGAGGGACTAGCGGGACGACGGAACAGTTCTTC. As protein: CASSPGGTSGTTEQFF.

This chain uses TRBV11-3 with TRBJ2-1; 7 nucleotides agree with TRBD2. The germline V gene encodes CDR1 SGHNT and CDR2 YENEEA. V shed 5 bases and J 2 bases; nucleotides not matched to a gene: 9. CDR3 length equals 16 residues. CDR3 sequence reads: CASSREAGVAYNEQFF. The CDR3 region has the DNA TGTGCCAGCAGCCGCGAGGCGGGAGTAGCCTACAATGAGCAGTTCTTC.

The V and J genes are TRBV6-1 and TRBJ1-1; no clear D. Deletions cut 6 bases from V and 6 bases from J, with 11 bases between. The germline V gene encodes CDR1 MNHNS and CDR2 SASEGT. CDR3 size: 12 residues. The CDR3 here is CASSRGSAEAFF. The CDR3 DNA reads TGTGCCAGCAGCCGAGGGAGTGCTGAAGCTTTCTTT.

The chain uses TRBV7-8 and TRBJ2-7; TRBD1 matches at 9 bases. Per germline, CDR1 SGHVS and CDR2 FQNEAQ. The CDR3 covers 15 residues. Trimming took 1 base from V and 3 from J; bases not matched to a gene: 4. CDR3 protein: CASSLDGDRVYEQYF. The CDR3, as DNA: TGTGCCAGCAGCTTAGACGGGGACAGGGTCTACGAGCAGTACTTC.

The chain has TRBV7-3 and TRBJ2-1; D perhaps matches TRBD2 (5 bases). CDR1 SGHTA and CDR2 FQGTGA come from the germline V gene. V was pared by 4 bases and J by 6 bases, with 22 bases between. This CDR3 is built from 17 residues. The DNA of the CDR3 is TGTGCCAGCAGCTCCATACCGGACGGGGATAGCAGCAATGAGCAGTTCTTC. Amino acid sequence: CASSSIPDGDSSNEQFF.

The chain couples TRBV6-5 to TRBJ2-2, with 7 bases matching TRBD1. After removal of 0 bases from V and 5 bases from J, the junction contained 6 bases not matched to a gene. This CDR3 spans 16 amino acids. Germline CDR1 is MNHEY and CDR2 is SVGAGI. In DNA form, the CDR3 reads TGTGCCAGCAGTTACTCGATAACAGGGGTGACCGGGGAGCTGTTTTTT. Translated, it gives CASSYSITGVTGELFF.

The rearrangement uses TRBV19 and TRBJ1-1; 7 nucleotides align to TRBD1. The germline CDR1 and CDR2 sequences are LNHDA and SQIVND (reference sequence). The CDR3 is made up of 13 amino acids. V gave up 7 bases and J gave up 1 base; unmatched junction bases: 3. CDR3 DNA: TGTGCCAGTACCTGGGACAGGAACACTGAAGCTTTCTTT. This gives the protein CASTWDRNTEAFF.

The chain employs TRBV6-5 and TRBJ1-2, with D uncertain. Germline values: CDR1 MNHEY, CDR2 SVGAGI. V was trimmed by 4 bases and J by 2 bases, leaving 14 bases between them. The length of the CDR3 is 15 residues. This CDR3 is CASSSDSRYNYGYTF. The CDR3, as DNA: TGTGCCAGCAGTTCCGACTCCCGTTACAACTATGGCTACACCTTC.